The rows below give T cell receptor beta chains drawn from one sample of a study of blood T cell repertoires in COVID-19. The protocol was immunoSEQ multiplex PCR, while the TCRdb copy is restricted to in-frame clones and leaves out a portion. In the table there are some 400,000 clones, roughly 90% of which are singletons. Sequenced: PBMCs or T cells enriched from blood (not recorded which). The receptor source for this set is a woman between 40 and 50 years old who had been exposed to COVID-19. Each CDR3 is given with its conserved first and last residue. The D gene is left open where the match is weak.

V gene	D gene	CDR3 protein
TRBV4-2	TRBD1	CASSQDEGASYGYTF
TRBV10-3	NA	CAISEPLQYGYTF
TRBV5-5	NA	CASINQGSYNEQFF
TRBV24-1	TRBD1	CATSDPGTGAYGYTF
TRBV12-5	TRBD1	CASGDQGVVGQPQHF
TRBV4-3	TRBD1	CASSNDRGGSPLHF
TRBV6-5	TRBD2	CASSILAGGQTQYF
TRBV6-2/TRBV6-3	TRBD1	CASSPRQGARNYGYTF
TRBV5-5	NA	CASSLAGGGQPQHF
TRBV5-4	TRBD1	CASTLTGGYGYTF
TRBV18	NA	CASSPMESGRRTEAFF
TRBV15	NA	CATSRQGSNEKLFF
TRBV20-1	NA	CSASTGSGNTIYF
TRBV5-6	NA	CASSPLRHYSPLHF
TRBV14	NA	CASSQLSTQEGAFF
TRBV10-3	NA	CAIRGETEAFF
TRBV30	TRBD1	CAWNAGTGVYYTF
TRBV6-4	TRBD1	CASSDRSTGYHEQFF
TRBV5-5	NA	CASSLRPPTDTQYF
TRBV5-6	TRBD2	CASSLRTSGGASQYF
TRBV5-1	TRBD1	CASSLNSGQGRETQYF
TRBV2	TRBD1	CASNRDRGSYEQYF
TRBV27	NA	CASSPGGSNEQFF
TRBV4-1	TRBD1	CASSQNRGSYEQYF
TRBV11-2	TRBD1	CASSFLTGQGYTEAFF
TRBV7-7	NA	CASSWQINTEAFF
TRBV5-1	TRBD1	CASSQSPGTGTPPYEQYF
TRBV5-3	NA	CARSSDRYNQPQHF
TRBV15	TRBD1	CATSRDGQGRHQPQHF
TRBV7-2	TRBD2	CASSLLGGLATNYEQYF
TRBV2	NA	CASRLGGGGRNYGYTF
TRBV5-6	NA	CASTLLATGQPQHF
TRBV30	TRBD1	CALDTGTDGYTF
TRBV19	TRBD1	CASNLGTGNQPQHF
TRBV12-3/TRBV12-4	TRBD2	CASSPREGDEQYF
TRBV30	NA	CAWSPRDNEQFF
TRBV2	TRBD2	CASSLTSGRAGEQFF
TRBV30	NA	CAWSPTGLVNEQFF
TRBV30	NA	CAWSGGEGKPRVNEKLFF
TRBV3-1/TRBV3-2	TRBD1	CASSQDQRGPEAFF
TRBV27	NA	CASRFAGMNTEAFF
TRBV19	NA	CASSIEARTGYGYTF
TRBV9	TRBD1	CASSVGSDRAYNEQFF
TRBV7-2	NA	CASSSFSGSSYNEQFF
TRBV7-8	TRBD1	CASSLGTGNQPQHF
TRBV5-1	TRBD1	CASSPRQGDSYNSPLHF
TRBV29-1	NA	CSISQGMNTEAFF
TRBV3-1/TRBV3-2	TRBD2	CASSRTSAGNEQFF
TRBV6-4	TRBD1	CASSEEGAINSPLHF
TRBV6-5	NA	CASSERGFGNQPQHF
TRBV5-4	NA	CASSLGLAGTDTQYF
TRBV7-8	NA	CASSLSFAGSLTFPYEQYF
TRBV9	TRBD1	CASAQGATVGEKLFF
TRBV11-2	TRBD1	CASSLRTGGMISTGELFF
TRBV20-1	NA	CSAGGHTEAFF
TRBV12-3/TRBV12-4	NA	CASSLSEAVGYTF
TRBV5-6	NA	CASSLPRKGSDEQYF
TRBV28	NA	CASSLSTGRATFF
TRBV9	TRBD1	CASSVTGGPEKLFF